These 32 T cell receptor beta chains were all obtained from the same sample, sequenced in a study of cytomegalovirus exposure and HLA in healthy donors. PCR used 60 Vbeta primers and 13 Jbeta primers. Measured with immunoSEQ multiplex PCR; TCRdb has only the in-frame clones, and not every one. The sample has around 120,000 clones, 65% to 80% seen once; the top ten hold about 29%. The specimen sequenced was PBMCs. These TCRs come from a man between 60 and 70 years old in good health and CMV-seropositive.

V usage is TRBV9 and J usage is TRBJ2-3, with TRBD2 matching over 7 bases. This CDR3 is 17 amino acids long. Germline V gene sequence: CDR1 SGDLS, CDR2 YYNGEE. J gave up 1 base and V 0 bases, and 8 bases lay outside the gene matches. Here the CDR3 DNA reads TGTGCCAGCAGCGTAGGTCGGGCGGGGGAGGGCACAGATACGCAGTATTTT. The encoded protein is CASSVGRAGEGTDTQYF. The variable domain in full, completed from reference TRBV9 and TRBJ2-3, reads DSGVTQTPKHLITATGQRVTLRCSPRSGDLSVYWYQQSLDQGLQFLIQYYNGEERAKGNILERFSAQQFPDLHSELNLSSLELGDSALYFCASSVGRAGEGTDTQYFGPGTRLTVL.

This chain joins TRBV19 and TRBJ2-5; tentative D call: TRBD2 (5 bases). This CDR3 is built from 15 residues. CDR1 is LNHDA, CDR2 SQIVND, per germline (reference sequence). V was shortened by 0 bases and J by 4 bases, with 12 bases between the two germline ends. This CDR3 is CASSIDRGSRETQYF. DNA for the CDR3: TGTGCCAGTAGTATAGATCGGGGTTCGAGAGAGACCCAGTACTTC.

The chain joins TRBV5-1 to TRBJ2-5; TRBD2 agrees at 13 bases. The DNA end is a closer match to TRBJ2-7, so the J assignment may be wrong. The CDR3 is 16 residues long. The germline CDR1 and CDR2 sequences are SGHRS and YFSETQ. DNA for the CDR3: TGCGCCAGCAGCTTGGGACTAGCGGGAGGAAGGAGCGAGCAGTACTTC. It yields the protein CASSLGLAGGRSEQYF.

The chain links TRBV10-3 to TRBJ1-3, with 7 bases that match TRBD1. This CDR3 is built from 14 residues. V was pared by 10 bases and J by 0 bases, with 6 bases of the junction left unmatched. Germline V gene lookup returns CDR1 ENHRY and CDR2 SYGVKD. The CDR3 DNA reads TGTGCCACCAGGGGACAGTCCTCTGGAAACACCATATATTTT. This encodes CATRGQSSGNTIYF.

The gene calls are TRBV5-1 and TRBJ2-2; D is unclear. The CDR3 is 14 residues long. In germline, CDR1 is SGHRS, CDR2 YFSETQ. Trimming stripped 0 bases from V and 2 bases from J, with 5 bases between. CDR3 nucleotide sequence: TGCGCCAGCAGCTTGGCCCTTAACACCGGGGAGCTGTTTTTT. As protein: CASSLALNTGELFF.

This clone is a singleton in its sample. The rearrangement links TRBV5-1 to TRBJ2-5; TRBD2 matches at 9 bases. After removal of 0 bases from V and 4 bases from J, the junction contained 7 bases not matched to a gene. Germline V gene lookup returns CDR1 SGHRS and CDR2 YFSETQ. The CDR3 is 16 residues long. The CDR3 region is CASSLALAGELETQYF. The DNA for the CDR3 is TGCGCCAGCAGCTTGGCTTTAGCGGGAGAGTTAGAGACCCAGTACTTC.

The genes are TRBV7-8 and TRBJ1-5, with a possible D match to TRBD1 (6 bases). V dropped 1 base and J dropped 7 bases, with 14 bases sitting between them. Germline CDR1 SGHVS, CDR2 FQNEAQ. CDR3 length: 15 residues. CDR3 sequence reads: CASSLVAGANQPQHF. CDR3 DNA: TGTGCCAGCAGCTTAGTGGCGGGGGCCAACCAGCCCCAGCATTTT.

This sequence joins TRBV11-2 and TRBJ2-3, with 11 positions matching TRBD2. The germline gives CDR1 SGHAT, CDR2 FQNNGV. J gave up 4 bases and V 0 bases, and 0 bases lay outside the gene matches. This CDR3 has 15 residues. CDR3 sequence reads: CASSLDSGRADTQYF. CDR3 nucleotides: TGTGCCAGCAGCTTAGATAGCGGGAGGGCAGATACGCAGTATTTT.

CDR3 sequence reads: CASSSDWNTEAFF. Written as DNA, the CDR3 is TGTGCCAGCAGCTCGGACTGGAACACTGAAGCTTTCTTT. The genes are TRBV7-3 and TRBJ1-1; no firm D call. This CDR3 is 13 amino acids long. The ends were cut back, 4 bases at V and 1 base at J, with 7 bases in the middle. The germline CDR1 and CDR2 sequences are SGHTA and FQGTGA.

This rearrangement joins TRBV19 to TRBJ1-2; D remains unclear. CDR1 and CDR2 from the germline V gene are LNHDA and SQIVND (reference sequence). The CDR3 sequence is 13 residues long. V dropped 5 bases and J dropped 5 bases, with 12 bases sitting between them. CDR3 sequence reads: CASSEGWAYGYTF. The CDR3 region has the DNA TGTGCCAGTAGTGAAGGATGGGCATATGGCTACACCTTC.

This clone is a singleton in its sample. This chain uses TRBV7-2 with TRBJ2-7; a possible D gene is TRBD1 (6 bases). The CDR3 has 14 residues. The germline gives CDR1 SGHTA, CDR2 FQGNSA. The V end lost 3 bases, the J end lost 4 bases, and 13 bases lay between the germline ends. CDR3 DNA sequence: TGTGCCAGCAGCTTTATCGACAGGCAGTACGAGCAGTACTTC. Encoded protein: CASSFIDRQYEQYF.

This clone occurred a few times. The CDR3: CASRRRPGQGAKGYTF. The CDR3 nucleotides are TGTGCCAGCAGGCGCCGCCCTGGACAGGGGGCAAAAGGCTACACCTTC. V usage is TRBV28 and J usage is TRBJ1-2; 11 bases align to TRBD1. The CDR3 runs to 16 residues. Germline loops: CDR1 MDHEN, CDR2 SYDVKM. After removal of 6 bases from V and 8 bases from J, the junction contained 14 bases not matched to a gene.

This clone was found a few times. DNA for the CDR3: TGTGCCAGCAGCCAAACCGGGACAGGGGAAGGTCAGCCCCAGCATTTT. Protein: CASSQTGTGEGQPQHF. The chain recombines TRBV9 with TRBJ1-5, with 10 bases identical to TRBD1. This CDR3 has 16 amino acids. V trimming: 4 bases; J trimming: 6 bases; junction bases outside the gene matches: 10. Germline V lookup: CDR1 SGDLS, CDR2 YYNGEE.

The gene calls are TRBV28 and TRBJ1-5; D may be TRBD1 (6 bases). The CDR3 runs 15 residues. Germline-derived CDR1 and CDR2 are MDHEN and SYDVKM. V lost 6 bases and J 6 bases, leaving 18 bases between the germline ends. CDR3 DNA sequence: TGTGCCAGCAGGGCGGGGGGCACGAAGCGTCAGCCCCAGCATTTT. It yields the protein CASRAGGTKRQPQHF.

The chain couples TRBV10-2 to TRBJ1-1; D unclear. The V and J ends lost 3 bases and 1 base respectively, with 6 bases between them. The CDR3 contains 13 residues. Germline CDR1 is WSHSY and CDR2 is SAAADI. In nucleotides, the CDR3 is TGCGCCAGCAGTGACAGGCCGAACACTGAAGCTTTCTTT. Translation gives CASSDRPNTEAFF.

V and J are TRBV2 and TRBJ1-2; 8 bases align to TRBD1. The CDR3 runs to 15 residues. V lost 6 bases to trimming and J lost 2 bases; unmatched junction nucleotides: 8. Germline values: CDR1 SNHLY, CDR2 FYNNEI. CDR3 coding DNA: TGTGCCAGCAGGGGTGACGGACAGGGAAACTATGGCTACACCTTC. This sequence encodes CASRGDGQGNYGYTF.

This chain links TRBV5-1 with TRBJ2-1; TRBD1 matches at 7 bases. This CDR3 comprises 15 residues. The ends lost 4 bases at V and 5 bases at J; junction bases unmatched: 9. The germline V gene has CDR1 SGHRS and CDR2 YFSETQ. The DNA for the CDR3 is TGCGCCAGCAGCCGAGACAGGGTGGAGAACAATGAGCAGTTCTTC. This gives the protein CASSRDRVENNEQFF. Full variable domain (remainder filled in from reference TRBV5-1 and TRBJ2-1): KAGVTQTPRYLIKTRGQQVTLSCSPISGHRSVSWYQQTPGQGLQFLFEYFSETQRNKGNFPGRFSGRQFSNSRSEMNVSTLELGDSALYLCASSRDRVENNEQFFGPGTRLTVL.

This clone was counted between two and nine times. The chain has TRBV18 and TRBJ1-1, with unresolved D. The CDR3 totals 15 residues. Trimming took 1 base from V and 0 from J, leaving 9 bases between them. Germline V gene sequence: CDR1 KGHSH, CDR2 LQKENI. In DNA, the CDR3 is TGTGCCAGCTCACCACAAAAGGACTTGAACACTGAAGCTTTCTTT. Its protein product is CASSPQKDLNTEAFF.

This sequence joins TRBV7-9 and TRBJ2-1, with TRBD1 matching 9 bases. Germline CDR1 reads SEHNR; CDR2 reads FQNEAQ (reference sequence). Trimming removed 5 bases from V and 1 base from J; junction bases left unmatched: 9. The CDR3 spans 17 residues. This CDR3 reads CASSITGTGFSYNEQFF. The CDR3 nucleotides read TGTGCCAGCAGCATAACCGGGACAGGGTTTTCCTACAATGAGCAGTTCTTC.

The chain joins TRBV7-3 to TRBJ2-1, with a tentative D call TRBD2 (6 bases). From germline, CDR1 is SGHTA and CDR2 FQGTGA. This CDR3 is built from 12 residues. Between the trimmed V and J ends, which lost 5 bases and 12 bases, there was a span of 14 bases. This CDR3 is CASSDGTGMQFF. CDR3 DNA: TGTGCCAGCAGCGACGGGACTGGAATGCAGTTCTTC.

J is TRBJ1-3 and V is TRBV4-1; a possible D gene is TRBD1 (5 bases). CDR3 length: 16 residues. The germline CDR1 and CDR2 sequences are MGHRA and YSYEKL. Trimming shortened V by 2 bases and J by 2 bases, and 13 bases separated the two germline ends. CDR3 residues: CASSQQSGGAGNTIYF. CDR3 DNA sequence: TGCGCCAGCAGCCAACAGTCCGGGGGGGCTGGAAACACCATATATTTT.

The chain is built from TRBV5-8 and TRBJ2-2, with D maybe TRBD2 (6 bases). Germline values: CDR1 SGHTS, CDR2 YDEGEE. The V end lost 4 bases, the J end lost 4 bases, and 14 bases lay between the germline ends. The CDR3 covers 15 residues. The CDR3 is CASSPARRGTGELFF. The DNA of the CDR3 is TGTGCCAGCAGCCCGGCGAGGAGGGGCACCGGGGAGCTGTTTTTT.

The chain couples TRBV6-4 to TRBJ2-3; D is ambiguous. The germline V gene encodes CDR1 MRHNA and CDR2 SNTAGT. V lost 6 bases and J lost 0, with 10 bases in between. This CDR3 contains 14 residues. DNA for the CDR3: TGTGCCAGCAGGGCGGCTACCAGCACAGATACGCAGTATTTT. It encodes CASRAATSTDTQYF.

V and J are TRBV29-1 and TRBJ1-2, with D perhaps TRBD1 (5 bases). The CDR3 has 14 residues. V gave up 1 base and J gave up 8 bases, with 17 bases separating them. In germline, CDR1 is SQVTM, CDR2 ANQGSEA. CDR3 nucleotides: TGCAGCGTTGAAGTCCGAACGCGGGGGTCAGGCTACACCTTC. It translates to CSVEVRTRGSGYTF.

This clone was seen more than once but under ten times. The chain couples TRBV19 to TRBJ1-2; D not resolved. V gave up 3 bases and J gave up 8 bases, with 10 bases separating them. The CDR3 runs to 12 residues. Germline loops: CDR1 LNHDA, CDR2 SQIVND (reference sequence). The CDR3 sequence: CASSIMSQGYTF. The CDR3 nucleotides read TGTGCCAGTAGTATCATGTCGCAGGGCTACACCTTC.

The chain combines TRBV5-1 with TRBJ2-5, with TRBD1 identical over 7 bases. V lost 4 bases, J lost 5 bases, and 11 bases stayed unmatched. Germline lookup yields CDR1 SGHRS and CDR2 YFSETQ. CDR3 length equals 15 residues. DNA for the CDR3: TGCGCCAGCAGCCGTGGACAGGCCTTACGGGAGACCCAGTACTTC. It encodes CASSRGQALRETQYF. The full variable domain, in which reference TRBV5-1 and TRBJ2-5 provide the parts outside the CDR3, is KAGVTQTPRYLIKTRGQQVTLSCSPISGHRSVSWYQQTPGQGLQFLFEYFSETQRNKGNFPGRFSGRQFSNSRSEMNVSTLELGDSALYLCASSRGQALRETQYFGPGTRLLVL.

V and J are TRBV6-1 and TRBJ2-7, with 7 bases that match TRBD1. The CDR3 runs to 16 residues. Losses at the gene ends were 3 bases for V and 7 bases for J; bases not matched to a gene: 15. In germline, CDR1 is MNHNS, CDR2 SASEGT. DNA of the CDR3: TGTGCCAGCAGTGAGCGCCACAGGGGCCCCCTACGAGAGCAGTACTTC. The encoded protein is CASSERHRGPLREQYF.

This clone was recorded once. The V call is TRBV5-1, the J call TRBJ2-7; TRBD1 might be the D (6 bases). With 4 bases removed from V and 7 bases from J, the gap between germline ends came to 24 bases. This CDR3 contains 16 residues. Germline CDR1 SGHRS, CDR2 YFSETQ. The CDR3 region is CASSPRQGPARGEQYF. The CDR3 DNA sequence: TGCGCCAGCAGCCCTCGACAAGGCCCAGCGAGGGGGGAGCAGTACTTC.

The chain uses TRBV5-6 and TRBJ2-7, with TRBD1 as a possible D gene (6 bases). Germline values: CDR1 SGHDT, CDR2 YYEEEE. The CDR3 sequence is 15 residues long. Between the trimmed V and J ends, which lost 0 bases and 1 base, there was a span of 11 bases. The CDR3 DNA sequence: TGTGCCAGCAGCTTGGTTGGGGGCGATTCCTACGAGCAGTACTTC. Its translation: CASSLVGGDSYEQYF.

The chain couples TRBV6-6 to TRBJ2-2, with D possibly matching TRBD2 (6 bases). Germline V gene sequence: CDR1 MNHNY, CDR2 SVGAGI (reference sequence). The CDR3 is made up of 13 amino acids. Trimming took off 9 bases at V and 6 bases at J, with 14 bases between the two ends. CDR3 sequence reads: CASYRPSAGELFF. The CDR3, as DNA: TGTGCCAGTTATCGTCCTAGCGCCGGGGAGCTGTTTTTT.

The chain couples TRBV5-1 to TRBJ1-4; 7 bases line up with TRBD1. The junction had 8 bases not matched to a gene; V was cut back by 3 bases and J by 6 bases. This CDR3 has 15 residues. Germline assignment: CDR1 SGHRS and CDR2 YFSETQ. DNA for the CDR3: TGCGCCAGCAGCTCCGGACAGGCTATCCATGAAAAACTGTTTTTT. Translated: CASSSGQAIHEKLFF. The variable domain in full, completed from reference TRBV5-1 and TRBJ1-4, reads KAGVTQTPRYLIKTRGQQVTLSCSPISGHRSVSWYQQTPGQGLQFLFEYFSETQRNKGNFPGRFSGRQFSNSRSEMNVSTLELGDSALYLCASSSGQAIHEKLFFGSGTQLSVL.

Only one count was recorded for this clone. The chain joins TRBV2 to TRBJ1-3; no clear D gene. V was cut by 4 bases and J by 0 bases, with 13 bases left in between. This CDR3 has 16 residues. CDR1 SNHLY and CDR2 FYNNEI come from the germline V gene. CDR3: CASSVQLPSSGNTIYF. DNA of the CDR3: TGTGCCAGCAGTGTACAGCTCCCGAGCTCTGGAAACACCATATATTTT. The whole variable domain, remainder taken from reference TRBV2 and TRBJ1-3, is EPEVTQTPSHQVTQMGQEVILRCVPISNHLYFYWYRQILGQKVEFLVSFYNNEISEKSEIFDDQFSVERPDGSNFTLKIRSTKLEDSAMYFCASSVQLPSSGNTIYFGEGSWLTVV.